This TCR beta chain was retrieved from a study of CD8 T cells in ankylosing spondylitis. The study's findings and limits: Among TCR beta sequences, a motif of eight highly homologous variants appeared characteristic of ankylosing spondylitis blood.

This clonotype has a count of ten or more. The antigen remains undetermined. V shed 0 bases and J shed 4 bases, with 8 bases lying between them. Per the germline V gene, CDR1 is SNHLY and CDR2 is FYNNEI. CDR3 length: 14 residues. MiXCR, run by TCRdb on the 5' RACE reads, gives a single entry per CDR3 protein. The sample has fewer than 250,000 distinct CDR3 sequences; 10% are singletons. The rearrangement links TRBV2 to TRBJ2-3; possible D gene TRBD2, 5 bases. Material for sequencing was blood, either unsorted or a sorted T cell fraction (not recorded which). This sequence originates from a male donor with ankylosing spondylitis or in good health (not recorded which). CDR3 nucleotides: TGTGCCAGCAGTGAAGCTTTACTAGCAGATACGCAGTATTTT. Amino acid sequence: CASSEALLADTQYF.